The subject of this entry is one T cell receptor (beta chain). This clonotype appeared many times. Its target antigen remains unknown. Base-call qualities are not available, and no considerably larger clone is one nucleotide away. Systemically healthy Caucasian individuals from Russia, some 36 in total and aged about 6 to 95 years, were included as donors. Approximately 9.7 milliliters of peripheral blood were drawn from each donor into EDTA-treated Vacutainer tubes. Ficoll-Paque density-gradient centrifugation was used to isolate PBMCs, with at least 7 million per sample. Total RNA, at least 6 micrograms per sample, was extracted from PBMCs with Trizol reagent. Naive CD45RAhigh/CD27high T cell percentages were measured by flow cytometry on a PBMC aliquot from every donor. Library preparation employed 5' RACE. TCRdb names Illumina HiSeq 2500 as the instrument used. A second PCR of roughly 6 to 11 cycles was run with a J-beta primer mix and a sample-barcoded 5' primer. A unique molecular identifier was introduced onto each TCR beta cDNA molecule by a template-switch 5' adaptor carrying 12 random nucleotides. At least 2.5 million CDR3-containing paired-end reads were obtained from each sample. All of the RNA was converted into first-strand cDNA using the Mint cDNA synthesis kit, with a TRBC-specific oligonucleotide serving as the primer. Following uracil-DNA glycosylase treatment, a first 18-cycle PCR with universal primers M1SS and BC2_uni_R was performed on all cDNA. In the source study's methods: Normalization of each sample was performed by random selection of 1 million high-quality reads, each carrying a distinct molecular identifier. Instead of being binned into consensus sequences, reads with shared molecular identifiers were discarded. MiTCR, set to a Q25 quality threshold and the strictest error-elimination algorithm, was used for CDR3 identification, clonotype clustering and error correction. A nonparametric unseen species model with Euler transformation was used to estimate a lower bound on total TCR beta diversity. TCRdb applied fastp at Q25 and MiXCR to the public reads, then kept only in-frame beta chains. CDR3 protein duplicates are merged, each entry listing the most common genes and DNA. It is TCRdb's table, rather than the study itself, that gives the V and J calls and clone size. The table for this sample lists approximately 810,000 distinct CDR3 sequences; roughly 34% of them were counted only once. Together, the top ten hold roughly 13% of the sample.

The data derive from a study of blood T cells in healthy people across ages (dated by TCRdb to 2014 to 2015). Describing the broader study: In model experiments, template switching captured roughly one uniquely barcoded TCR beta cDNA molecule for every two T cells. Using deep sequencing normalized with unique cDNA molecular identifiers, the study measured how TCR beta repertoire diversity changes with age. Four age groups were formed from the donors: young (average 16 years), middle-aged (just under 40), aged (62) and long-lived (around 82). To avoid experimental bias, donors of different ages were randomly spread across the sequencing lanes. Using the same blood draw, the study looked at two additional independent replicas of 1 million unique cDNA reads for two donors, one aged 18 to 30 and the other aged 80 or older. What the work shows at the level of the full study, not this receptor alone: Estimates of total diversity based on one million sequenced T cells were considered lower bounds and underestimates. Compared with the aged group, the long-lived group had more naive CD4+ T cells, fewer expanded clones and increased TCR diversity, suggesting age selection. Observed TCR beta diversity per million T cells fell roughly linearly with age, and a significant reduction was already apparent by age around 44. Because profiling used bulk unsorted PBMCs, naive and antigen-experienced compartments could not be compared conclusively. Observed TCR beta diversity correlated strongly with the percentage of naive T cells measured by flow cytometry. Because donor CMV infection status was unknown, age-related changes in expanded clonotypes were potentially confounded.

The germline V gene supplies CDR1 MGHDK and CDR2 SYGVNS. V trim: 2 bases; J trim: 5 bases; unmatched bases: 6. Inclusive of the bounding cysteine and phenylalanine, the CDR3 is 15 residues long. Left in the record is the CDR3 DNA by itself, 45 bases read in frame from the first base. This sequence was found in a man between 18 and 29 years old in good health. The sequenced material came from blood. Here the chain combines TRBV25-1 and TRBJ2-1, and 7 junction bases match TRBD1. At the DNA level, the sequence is TGTGCCAGCAGTGAAGGGCTAGGGGGCAACAATGAGCAGTTCTTC. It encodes CASSEGLGGNNEQFF.